These T cell receptor beta chains were read from a single sample in a study of cytomegalovirus exposure and HLA in healthy donors. Assay: immunoSEQ multiplex PCR; the TCRdb copy retains only in-frame clones and omits some. Of roughly 100,000 clones listed, 74% are singletons. Sequencing was done on a sample of PBMCs. These receptors came from a middle-aged man in good health and CMV-seropositive. CDR3s include the opening cysteine and the closing phenylalanine or tryptophan. The order of the fields is clone size, D gene, V gene, J gene, CDR3 protein, CDR3 DNA. The D gene is left open where the match is weak. Clone size is stated in some rows and not others, as once, few, many or a class when expanded.

NA	TRBD2	TRBV7-9	TRBJ2-3	CASSSTTSGGTDTQYF	TGTGCCAGCAGCTCTACGACTAGCGGGGGCACAGATACGCAGTATTTT
NA	NA	TRBV10-3	TRBJ2-7	CAISESRGYEQYF	TGTGCCATCAGTGAGTCGAGGGGGTACGAGCAGTACTTC
once	TRBD2	TRBV5-1	TRBJ2-7	CASSFGTSGTSLEQYF	TGCGCCAGCAGCTTCGGGACTAGCGGGACCTCTTTAGAGCAGTACTTC
NA	TRBD1	TRBV19	TRBJ2-5	CASSIGRGKTQYF	TGTGCCAGTAGTATAGGCAGGGGGAAGACCCAGTACTTC
NA	NA	TRBV19	TRBJ1-1	CASTTRGAENTEAFF	TGTGCCAGCACGACTAGAGGGGCCGAGAACACTGAAGCTTTCTTT
NA	TRBD1	TRBV9	TRBJ1-2	CASSVETGGYGYTF	TGTGCCAGCAGCGTCGAGACAGGGGGATATGGCTACACCTTC
NA	NA	TRBV6-1	TRBJ1-1	CASRGGWHTEAFF	TGTGCCAGCAGGGGGGGATGGCACACTGAAGCTTTCTTT
NA	NA	TRBV27	TRBJ1-1	CASSDIRVTEAFF	TGTGCCAGCAGTGACATCAGGGTTACTGAAGCTTTCTTT
NA	TRBD1	TRBV7-9	TRBJ2-5	CASSPPPQGQGEETQYF	TGTGCCAGCAGCCCCCCGCCCCAGGGACAGGGTGAAGAGACCCAGTACTTC
NA	NA	TRBV5-1	TRBJ2-3	CASSPGNGDTQYF	TGCGCCAGCAGCCCGGGAAATGGGGATACGCAGTATTTT
NA	TRBD1	TRBV29-1	TRBJ2-7	CSQGRTGGRDEQYF	TGCAGCCAGGGCCGGACAGGGGGCAGGGACGAGCAGTACTTC
few	TRBD1	TRBV6-1	TRBJ2-7	CASSEGQGAYEQHF	TGTGCCAGCAGTGAAGGACAGGGAGCCTACGAGCAGCACTTC
NA	NA	TRBV4-1	TRBJ1-1	CASSPRTVDTEAFF	TGCGCCAGCAGCCCCCGGACAGTGGACACTGAAGCTTTCTTT